Listed below are T cell receptor beta chains from one sample, sequenced in a study of cytomegalovirus exposure and HLA in healthy donors. TCRdb's table, derived via immunoSEQ multiplex PCR, lists solely in-frame clones and lacks some. This sample has 170,000 or so clones, with around four fifths found just once. The sample was PBMCs. These TCRs come from a woman aged 55-69 years in good health and CMV-seropositive. The CDR3 runs from the conserved cysteine through the conserved F or W. The D gene is left open where the match is weak. Rows may omit the clone size; those that give it use once, few, many or a size class.

size,J,D,V,DNA,CDR3
NA,TRBJ1-2,NA,TRBV2,TGTGCCAGCAGTGTTCAGAGCGATAGCTACACCTTC,CASSVQSDSYTF
NA,TRBJ1-5,NA,TRBV7-8,TGTGCCAGCAGCTTAGCCCCCACAGATAGCAATCAGCCCCAGCATTTT,CASSLAPTDSNQPQHF
NA,TRBJ2-7,NA,TRBV9,TGTGCCAGCAGCGCCGACAGCTACCTCTACGAGCAGTACTTC,CASSADSYLYEQYF
NA,TRBJ1-1,TRBD1,TRBV6-5,TGTGCCAGCAGTTATACGATTCAGGGGGCGGCGGAAGCTTTCTTT,CASSYTIQGAAEAFF
few,TRBJ1-4,NA,TRBV19,TGTGCCAGTAGTATGGTGTCCGCGGGATTTAATGAAAAACTGTTTTTT,CASSMVSAGFNEKLFF
NA,TRBJ1-3,NA,TRBV30,TGTGCCCGTCTATCCGGAAACACCATATATTTT,CARLSGNTIYF
NA,TRBJ2-1,NA,TRBV5-1,TGCGCCAGCAGCTTGTTGACAGGACCTTACAATGAGCAGTTCTTC,CASSLLTGPYNEQFF
NA,TRBJ2-1,TRBD2,TRBV9,TGTGCCAGCGGACTAGCCCGGGGTGATGAGCAGTTCTTC,CASGLARGDEQFF
few,TRBJ1-6,NA,TRBV9,TGTGCCAGCAGCTCCCGACAGGATAATTCACCCCTCCACTTT,CASSSRQDNSPLHF
NA,TRBJ2-7,TRBD1,TRBV19,TGTGCCAGTAGTACCGGACAGGCCCCCTACGAGCAGTACTTC,CASSTGQAPYEQYF
few,TRBJ2-7,NA,TRBV13,TGTGCCAGCAGGTTGGCAGGGCGAAGGTACGAGCAGTACTTC,CASRLAGRRYEQYF
NA,TRBJ2-5,TRBD1,TRBV6-6,TGTGCCAGCAGCGGACCGGGACAGGGCGGAGAGACCCAGTACTTC,CASSGPGQGGETQYF
once,TRBJ1-6,NA,TRBV6-5,TGTGCCAGCAGTTATAGCAGGGGTTCACCCCTCCACTTT,CASSYSRGSPLHF
once,TRBJ1-2,NA,TRBV9,TGTGCCAGCAGCGTAGGTCCGGGTGGTGGCTATGGCTACACCTTC,CASSVGPGGGYGYTF
few,TRBJ2-7,TRBD1,TRBV7-6,TGTGCCAGCACCCCTCGAATCGGACAGGGGGGCGAGCAGTACTTC,CASTPRIGQGGEQYF
NA,TRBJ1-5,NA,TRBV27,TGTGCCAGCAGTTTGTCAACAGGGATTGGTCAGCCCCAGCATTTT,CASSLSTGIGQPQHF
few,TRBJ1-2,TRBD1,TRBV28,TGTGCCAGCAGTCCGTCCGGGACAGGGAACTATGGCTACACCTTC,CASSPSGTGNYGYTF
NA,TRBJ2-7,NA,TRBV27,TGTGCCAGCAGTTTAACGGGTTACGAGCAGTACTTC,CASSLTGYEQYF
NA,TRBJ1-1,NA,TRBV6-5,TGTGCCAGCAGCTTGGGTACAGCACCTCACACTGAAGCTTTCTTT,CASSLGTAPHTEAFF
NA,TRBJ1-2,TRBD1,TRBV6-5,TGTGCCAGCAGTTACGACAGGGGGTCCTTTCAAGGCTACACCTTC,CASSYDRGSFQGYTF
once,TRBJ2-5,TRBD2,TRBV5-1,TGCGCCAGCAGCTTATCCCGCTCTAGCGGGGGGGAACAAGAGACCCAGTACTTC,CASSLSRSSGGEQETQYF
NA,TRBJ2-5,NA,TRBV29-1,TGCAGCGTTGTAATATTTCAAGAGACCCAGTACTTC,CSVVIFQETQYF
NA,TRBJ1-2,NA,TRBV5-1,TGCGCCAGCAGCGCACAGGATGCTGACTATGGCTACACCTTC,CASSAQDADYGYTF
NA,TRBJ1-1,NA,TRBV19,TGTGCCAGTGCGGGACCCGAAGCTTTCTTT,CASAGPEAFF
NA,TRBJ2-1,NA,TRBV18,TGTGCCAGCTCACCGGCAGGGAACTCCTACAATGAGCAGTTCTTC,CASSPAGNSYNEQFF
NA,TRBJ2-2,NA,TRBV28,TGTGCCAGCAGTTTAAGGGACACATTGAACACCGGGGAGCTGTTTTTT,CASSLRDTLNTGELFF
NA,TRBJ2-7,TRBD1,TRBV7-2,TGTGCCAGCAGCTTCCTGCTGTCCGACAGGGGCTACGAGCAGTACTTC,CASSFLLSDRGYEQYF
NA,TRBJ2-5,NA,TRBV5-1,TGCGCCAGCAGACCGGGACAAGAGACTCAGTACTTC,CASRPGQETQYF
NA,TRBJ2-2,NA,TRBV29-1,TGCAGCGCCCGGACTTCAAGGGAGGCCGGGGAGCTGTTTTTT,CSARTSREAGELFF
NA,TRBJ1-1,NA,TRBV18,TGTGCCAGCTCACCACCCGGAGGGAGCGACACTGAAGCTTTCTTT,CASSPPGGSDTEAFF
NA,TRBJ1-2,TRBD1,TRBV30,TGTGCCTCTGGACCGACAGGGGGGAACTATGGCTACACCTTC,CASGPTGGNYGYTF
NA,TRBJ2-3,NA,TRBV7-9,TGTGCCAGCAGCTTCAGTGTGGGGGCGGATACGCAGTATTTT,CASSFSVGADTQYF
medium-sized,TRBJ1-1,NA,TRBV11-2,TGTGCCAGCAGCTTAGGAGGTCTTGGGGCGGAAGCTTTCTTT,CASSLGGLGAEAFF
once,TRBJ1-5,NA,TRBV20-1,TGCAGCGTCGGGGGCAATCAGCCCCAGCATTTT,CSVGGNQPQHF
once,TRBJ1-5,TRBD1,TRBV10-3,TGTGCCACCTCGACAGGGGGTGGTCAGCCCCAGCATTTT,CATSTGGGQPQHF
NA,TRBJ1-2,TRBD1,TRBV19,TGTGCCAGTACCAGGGGGTCGACCTATGGCTACACCTTC,CASTRGSTYGYTF
NA,TRBJ2-3,NA,TRBV5-1,TGCGCCAGCAGCTTTTGGCGGGGAGACCGTAGCACAGATACGCAGTATTTT,CASSFWRGDRSTDTQYF
NA,TRBJ2-7,TRBD1,TRBV29-1,TGCAGCGCTTTAAGGGACAGGGGGCCTGCCGAGCAGTACTTC,CSALRDRGPAEQYF
NA,TRBJ2-1,TRBD2,TRBV7-3,TGTGCCAGCAGCTTAACGACTAGCGGGGCCCGACTGTTCTTC,CASSLTTSGARLFF
NA,TRBJ2-1,TRBD1,TRBV7-2,TGTGCCAGCAGCCCTCGTCCCGGGACAGTGTACAATGAGCAGTTCTTC,CASSPRPGTVYNEQFF
once,TRBJ2-7,NA,TRBV6-5,TGTGCCAGCAGACCCTTTCCCTCCTTCTACGAGCAGTACTTC,CASRPFPSFYEQYF
NA,TRBJ2-7,TRBD2,TRBV6-1,TGTGCCAGCAGTGACCGGACTAGCGGGACCTACGAGCAGTACTTC,CASSDRTSGTYEQYF
NA,TRBJ2-4,TRBD1,TRBV10-3,TGTGCCATCAGTGAGACCCTGGACAGGGGATTGCAGTACTTC,CAISETLDRGLQYF
NA,TRBJ2-3,TRBD2,TRBV5-1,TGCGCCAGCAGCCGACTAGCGGGAGTCTCAGATACGCAGTATTTT,CASSRLAGVSDTQYF
NA,TRBJ1-2,TRBD1,TRBV7-3,TGTGCCAGCAGCTTATTTCAGGGGGCGGGCTACACCTTC,CASSLFQGAGYTF
NA,TRBJ1-3,NA,TRBV2,TGTGCCAGCAGTGAACAGGCGAGCTCTGGAAACACCATATATTTT,CASSEQASSGNTIYF
once,TRBJ1-5,NA,TRBV5-8,TGTGCCACCACGGGTAGCAATCAGCCCCAGCATTTT,CATTGSNQPQHF
NA,TRBJ2-1,TRBD2,TRBV2,TGTGCCAGCAGTCTAGCGGGAGGTCAGGTTGAGCAGTTCTTC,CASSLAGGQVEQFF
once,TRBJ1-2,TRBD1,TRBV5-4,TGTGCCAGCAGCTACGGACAGGGGGATGGCTACACCTTC,CASSYGQGDGYTF
few,TRBJ1-2,NA,TRBV7-3,TGTGCCAGCAGCTTAATATCCGGGTATGGCTACACCTTC,CASSLISGYGYTF
few,TRBJ1-1,NA,TRBV4-2,TGTGCCAGCAGCCAAGATAGGCAGGCCCCACACACTGAAGCTTTCTTT,CASSQDRQAPHTEAFF
NA,TRBJ2-1,TRBD1,TRBV5-8,TGTGCCAGCAGCTTAGGACAGGGGGATTACAATGAGCAGTTCTTC,CASSLGQGDYNEQFF
NA,TRBJ1-1,NA,TRBV18,TGTGCCAGCTCACCAGGAGGGTTCACTGAAGCTTTCTTT,CASSPGGFTEAFF
NA,TRBJ2-7,NA,TRBV9,TGTGCCAGCAATACAGATTCGGCGGGCGAGCAGTACTTC,CASNTDSAGEQYF
NA,TRBJ2-3,NA,TRBV6-5,TGTGCCAGCAGTACTACCCGGGGGTGGGCAGATACGCAGTATTTT,CASSTTRGWADTQYF
once,TRBJ2-5,TRBD2,TRBV9,TGTGCCAGCAGCTTCGGGACTAGCGGGAGTGGCGAGACCCAGTACTTC,CASSFGTSGSGETQYF
NA,TRBJ2-5,NA,TRBV2,TGTGCCAGCAGTGACAGGGGAGAGACCCAGTACTTC,CASSDRGETQYF
few,TRBJ2-7,TRBD1,TRBV10-3,TGTGCCATCAGTGAGTCGCGAGGACAGGGTAGACACGAGCAGTACTTC,CAISESRGQGRHEQYF
NA,TRBJ2-2,TRBD2,TRBV29-1,TGCAGCGTGACGGGGGGAAGCGGGGAGCTGTTTTTT,CSVTGGSGELFF